The entry below describes one T cell receptor beta chain. Its antigen is as yet unknown. This CDR3 is 13 amino acids long. Trimming cost V 1 base and J 14 bases, with 15 bases left between them. CDR1 SEHNR and CDR2 FQNEAQ come from the germline V gene (reference sequence). This record belongs to a study of cytomegalovirus exposure and HLA in healthy donors. On the study more broadly: The roughly 100 million unique TCR beta sequences, from roughly 170 million T cells, were found by an earlier analysis. Study-wide results and limits: An analysis that came later showed most CMV-associated TCR beta chains appearing HLA-restricted. Later analysis associated a missense DCLRE1C variant with TCR beta V- and J-gene trimming.

All the people who gave samples were healthy bone marrow donors. PCR primers comprised 60 Vbeta and 13 Jbeta primers. TCRdb's table, derived via immunoSEQ multiplex PCR, lists solely in-frame clones and lacks some. Of about 150,000 clones listed, around 79% are singletons. Input material: PBMCs. The chain is built from TRBV7-9 and TRBJ1-3; a weak D match, TRBD1 (6 bases). This clonotype was sampled from a human donor in good health. The chain's CDR3 is CASSLEGRGALYF. The CDR3 DNA follows: TGTGCCAGCAGCTTAGAGGGCAGGGGAGCCCTATATTTT. The complete variable domain, with remaining parts taken from reference TRBV7-9 and TRBJ1-3, reads DTGVSQNPRHKITKRGQNVTFRCDPISEHNRLYWYRQTLGQGPEFLTYFQNEAQLEKSRLLSDRFSAERPKGSFSTLEIQRTEQGDSAMYLCASSLEGRGALYFGEGSWLTVV.